Sequencing of this T cell receptor (beta chain) was carried out in a study of blood T cells in healthy people across ages. As regards this clonotype: Antigen unknown.

The study's findings and limits: Age advanced and TCR beta diversity per million T cells fell, roughly linearly.

Germline V gene lookup returns CDR1 LGHDT and CDR2 YNNKEL (reference sequence). CDR3 size: 14 residues. Each sample provided at least 5 micrograms of extracted total RNA. The use of a sample-barcoded 5' primer and a J-beta primer mix characterized a second PCR of roughly 6 to 11 cycles. Every cDNA was tagged by a template-switch adaptor with 12 random nucleotides. From the 5' RACE reads, TCRdb called clonotypes with MiXCR, one entry per CDR3 protein. The table lists 1.5 million to 2 million distinct CDR3 sequences, 49% of them singletons. The V call is TRBV3-1, the J call TRBJ2-5, with no clear D. Gene TRBJ2-7 matches the end of the DNA better, so the J call may be wrong. The TCR originated in a woman in her thirties or forties in good health. Material: blood. In DNA form, the CDR3 reads TGTGCCAGCAGCCTTATTCGGAAGGTGTACGAGCAGTACTTC. Protein: CASSLIRKVYEQYF.